At least ten counts were recorded for the clone carrying this T cell receptor (beta chain). CD8+CD4-CCR7+CD45RA+ cells were sorted as naive CD8 T cells. This sample stems from a study of molecular identifiers for immune sequencing clone quantification. Study background: RNA, taken in replicates from around 20,000 or 100,000 naive CD8 cells, was split five ways, with four sequenced.

TCRdb reprocessed the PCR reads via MiXCR and lists one record per CDR3 protein. The sample lists about 630,000 distinct CDR3 sequences; 25% were seen once. The germline V gene has CDR1 SQVTM and CDR2 ANQGSEA. V was shortened by 1 base and J by 11 bases, with 11 bases between the two germline ends. The CDR3 covers 11 residues. This TCR came from a human donor in good health. Some libraries in this study had Jurkat cell RNA spiked in. V is TRBV29-1 and J is TRBJ1-1; weak D call: TRBD1 (5 bases). The source material was naive CD8+ T cells from blood, with Jurkat cell RNA spiked in. Sample subset: FACS-sorted CD8+CD4-CCR7+CD45RA+ naive T cells. CDR3 amino acids: CSVEGGFGAFF. In nucleotides, the CDR3 is TGCAGCGTTGAAGGGGGCTTCGGGGCTTTCTTT. Drawing the rest from reference TRBV29-1 and TRBJ1-1, the complete variable domain is SAVISQKPSRDICQRGTSLTIQCQVDSQVTMMFWYRQQPGQSLTLIATANQGSEATYESGFVIDKFPISRPNLTFSTLTVSNMSPEDSSIYLCSVEGGFGAFFGQGTRLTVV.